This T cell receptor beta chain was identified during a study of OX40 agonist ivuxolimab in advanced cancers. Study in general: Patients assigned to dose escalation were diagnosed with hepatocellular carcinoma, melanoma, renal cell or head and neck cancer. Study results and caveats: Both CD4+ and CD8+ T cell populations in blood had undergone clonal expansion by week 6 at 0.1 to 3.0 mg/kg.

Points on this clone: What it recognizes is unknown.

Only in-frame clones appear in the TCRdb table, and some are missing; sequencing was by immunoSEQ multiplex PCR. Altogether about 140,000 clones are present, just over 90% being singletons, with the ten largest covering roughly 0.99%. The germline V gene encodes CDR1 MNHEY and CDR2 SMNVEV (reference sequence). Deletions cut 6 bases from V and 2 bases from J, with 16 bases between. The CDR3 has 15 residues. Specimen: CD4+ or CD8+ T cells sorted from blood, collected in a trial of the OX40 agonist ivuxolimab. This sequence was found in an adult with an advanced solid tumor such as melanoma, head and neck, liver or kidney cancer. V gene TRBV27 combines with J gene TRBJ2-5; no reliable D call. The CDR3 reads CASRLRLEVQETQYF. DNA of the CDR3: TGTGCCAGCAGACTGAGGCTTGAAGTTCAAGAGACCCAGTACTTC.